This note documents a single TCR beta chain sequence. Its specific antigen is unknown. Base qualities are not provided; no much larger clone lies one nucleotide away. The time point label for this specimen denotes: baseline before first vaccination. Vaccinee samples were obtained from the UK trials COV001 and COV002, which included a single-blind randomized controlled phase 2/3 trial of AZD1222 (ChAdOx1 nCoV-19) in healthy adults. For TCRbeta chain sequencing, PBMC samples were collected from trial participants at day 0 and at day 28 after the second dose. The data originate from a study of T cell responses to AZD1222 COVID-19 vaccine (dated by TCRdb to the early 2020s). Broadly, across the study: AZD1222 recipients given second doses at about 4 weeks or at about 12 weeks were pooled, since spike-specific TCR depth and breadth were not found to differ between the two schedules. TCR sequencing was performed for roughly 250 trial participants, of whom about 200 were given two doses of AZD1222 and around 26 were given two doses of MenACWY control vaccine. Trial participants were enrolled by age into subgroups of 18-55, 56-69 and 70-plus years, and about 150, 27 and 61 TCR-sequenced participants, respectively, were included in these subgroups. What the authors observed across the whole study: After two AZD1222 doses, spike-specific TCR breadth and depth were significantly higher than at day 0 and than in MenACWY recipients. In the small 56-69-year group, the increase in depth fell short of significance, most likely because of low power. Participants were mostly white British, with more females than males. The authors suggested clonal diversity may have been underestimated. Vaccine-associated CD4 TCRs spanned the whole spike protein, with dominant responses in regions 160-218 and 743-854. Reportedly, close to half of the unique spike-specific TCRs recognized epitopes lying outside the regions that are mutated in the B.1.351 and B.1.1.7 variants. Because no samples from the day 14 peak response were available, repertoires could be characterized only after the peak T cell response. Only five to seven AZD1222 recipients were SARS-CoV-2 seropositive at baseline, limiting conclusions about previously exposed vaccinees.

The CDR3 regions of human TCRbeta chains were analyzed by immunosequencing. Per the authors' processing: TCRs in the repertoires were matched against a reference library of SARS-CoV-2-specific TCRs that had been generated with the MIRA antigen-specificity platform. Breadth meant the fraction of unique TCRs that were SARS-CoV-2-associated, whereas depth meant the fraction of total T cells that were SARS-CoV-2-associated. Using the MIRA data, every spike-specific TCR was mapped to the spike region that the TCR reacted to and assigned to either a CD4 or a CD8 class. Log10-transformed breadth and depth values were compared by one-way ANOVA with Sidak's multiple comparisons tests. In TCRdb, the immuneACCESS table is reduced to in-frame sequences with V and J assigned. These tables do not hold every clone; where another copy was compared, an unresolved V gene accounts for under half, and the others remain unexplained. The V and J calls and clone size are taken from that table; D and trimming were inferred from the DNA. The table for this sample lists 55,000 to 65,000 clones; around nine tenths of them were counted only once. About 15% of the sample lies in the top ten.

The junction shows trimming of 6 bases on V and 4 bases on J, and the gene matches do not reach 7 bases of it. CDR1 MNHEY and CDR2 SMNVEV were looked up in the germline V gene (reference sequence). The CDR3 runs 15 amino acids, cysteine and phenylalanine included. Of the read, only the CDR3 DNA is kept; its 45 bases are in frame from base 1. This chain joins TRBV27 to TRBJ1-2, with 11 junctional bases fitting TRBD1. This sequence originates from an adult in good health. The sequences come from peripheral blood, collected on day 0 of AZD1222 vaccination. The CDR3 here reads CASRPPGTGGYGYTF. In nucleotide form, the sequence is TGTGCCAGCAGACCCCCCGGGACAGGGGGCTATGGCTACACCTTC.